This TCR beta chain originates from a study of T-cell reconstitution after alpha-beta-depleted transplantation in children. The V and J ends lost 3 bases and 3 bases, in that order; junction bases with no gene match: 7. CDR3 length: 15 amino acids. Germline CDR1 DFQATT, CDR2 SNEGSKA (reference sequence). In this sample, this clonotype turned up many times. The TCRbeta library was prepared with unique molecular identifiers. TCRdb itself ran the PCR reads through MiXCR, one entry per CDR3 protein. In the table there are over 400,000 distinct CDR3 sequences, around two fifths of which are singletons. The receptor comes from a girl aged 2 to 10 with aplastic anemia, due to receive a stem cell transplant. This specimen consisted of PBMCs, obtained before TCRalphabeta/CD19-depleted stem cell transplant. The chain recombines TRBV20-1 with TRBJ2-1; 8 bases agree with TRBD2. The CDR3 protein is CSASPTSGDYNEQFF. The CDR3 bases are TGCAGTGCTAGCCCCACTAGCGGAGACTACAATGAGCAGTTCTTC.